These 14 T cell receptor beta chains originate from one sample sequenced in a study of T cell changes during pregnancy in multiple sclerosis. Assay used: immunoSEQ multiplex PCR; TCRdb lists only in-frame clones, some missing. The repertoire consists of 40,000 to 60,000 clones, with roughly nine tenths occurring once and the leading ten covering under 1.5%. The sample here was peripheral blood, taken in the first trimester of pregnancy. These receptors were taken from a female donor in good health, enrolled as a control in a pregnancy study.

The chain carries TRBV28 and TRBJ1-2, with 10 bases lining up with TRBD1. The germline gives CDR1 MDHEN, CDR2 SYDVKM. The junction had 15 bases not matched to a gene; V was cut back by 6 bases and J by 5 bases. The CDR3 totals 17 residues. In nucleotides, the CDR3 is TGTGCCAGCAGATCCCTCGTCCGGGACAGGGGATTATATGGCTACACCTTC. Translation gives CASRSLVRDRGLYGYTF.

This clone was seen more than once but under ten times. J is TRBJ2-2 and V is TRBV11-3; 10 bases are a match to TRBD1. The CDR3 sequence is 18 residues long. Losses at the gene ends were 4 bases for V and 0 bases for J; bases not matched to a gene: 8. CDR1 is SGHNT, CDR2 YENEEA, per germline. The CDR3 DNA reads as TGTGCCAGCAGCTCCCACTCGGGACAGGGGTCGAACACCGGGGAGCTGTTTTTT. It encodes CASSSHSGQGSNTGELFF.

CDR3 loop: CASSSWTGKLSTDTQYF. CDR3 DNA: TGTGCCAGCAGTTCCTGGACAGGGAAGCTTAGCACAGATACGCAGTATTTT. The chain is built from TRBV27 and TRBJ2-3; 8 bases are shared with TRBD1. V shed 4 bases and J 0 bases; nucleotides not matched to a gene: 9. Germline CDR1 is MNHEY and CDR2 is SMNVEV (reference sequence). This CDR3 has 17 residues.

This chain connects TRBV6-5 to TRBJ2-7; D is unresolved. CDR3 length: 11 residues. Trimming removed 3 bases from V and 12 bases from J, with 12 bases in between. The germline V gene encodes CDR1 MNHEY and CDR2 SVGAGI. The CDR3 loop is CASSYAPGVYF. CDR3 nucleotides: TGTGCCAGCAGTTATGCGCCTGGAGTGTACTTC.

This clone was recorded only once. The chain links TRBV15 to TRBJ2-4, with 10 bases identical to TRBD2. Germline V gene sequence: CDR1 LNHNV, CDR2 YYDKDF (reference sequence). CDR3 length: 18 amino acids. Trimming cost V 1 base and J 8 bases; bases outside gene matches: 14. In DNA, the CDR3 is TGTGCCACCAGCAGAGGGGGGTCTAGCGGGAGAAACTTGTACATTCAGTACTTC. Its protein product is CATSRGGSSGRNLYIQYF. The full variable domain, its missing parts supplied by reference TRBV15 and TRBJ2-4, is DAMVIQNPRYQVTQFGKPVTLSCSQTLNHNVMYWYQQKSSQAPKLLFHYYDKDFNNEADTPDNFQSRRPNTSFCFLDIRSPGLGDTAMYLCATSRGGSSGRNLYIQYFGAGTRLSVL.

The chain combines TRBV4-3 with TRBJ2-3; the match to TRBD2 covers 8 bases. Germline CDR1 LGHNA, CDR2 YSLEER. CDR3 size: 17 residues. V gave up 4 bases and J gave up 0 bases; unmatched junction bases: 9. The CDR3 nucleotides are TGCGCCAGCAGCCGGCAGGTCGCGGGAGGAAGCACAGATACGCAGTATTTT. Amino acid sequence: CASSRQVAGGSTDTQYF.

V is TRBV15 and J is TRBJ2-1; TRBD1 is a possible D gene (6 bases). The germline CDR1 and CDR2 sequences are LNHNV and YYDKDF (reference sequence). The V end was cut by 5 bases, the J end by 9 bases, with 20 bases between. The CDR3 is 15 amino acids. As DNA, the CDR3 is TGTGCCACCAGCGTAAGCTACAGGGTATTGGGTGAGCAGTTCTTC. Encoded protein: CATSVSYRVLGEQFF.

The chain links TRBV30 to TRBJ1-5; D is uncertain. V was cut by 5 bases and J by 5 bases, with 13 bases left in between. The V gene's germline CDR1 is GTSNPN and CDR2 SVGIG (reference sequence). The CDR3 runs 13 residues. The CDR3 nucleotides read TGTGCCTGGGCGACCCACGGGGATCAGCCCCAGCATTTT. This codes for CAWATHGDQPQHF.

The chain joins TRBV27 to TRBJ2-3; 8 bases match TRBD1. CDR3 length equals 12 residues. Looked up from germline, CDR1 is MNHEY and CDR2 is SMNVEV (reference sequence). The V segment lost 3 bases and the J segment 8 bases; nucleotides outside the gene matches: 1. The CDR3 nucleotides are TGTGCCAGCAGTTTCGACAGGGGTACGCAGTATTTT. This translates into CASSFDRGTQYF.

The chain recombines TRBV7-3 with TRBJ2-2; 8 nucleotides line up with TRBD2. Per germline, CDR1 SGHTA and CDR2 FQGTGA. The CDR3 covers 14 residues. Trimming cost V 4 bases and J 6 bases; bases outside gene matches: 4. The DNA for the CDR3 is TGTGCCAGCAGCTCGACTAGCGACGCCGGGGAGCTGTTTTTT. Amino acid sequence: CASSSTSDAGELFF.

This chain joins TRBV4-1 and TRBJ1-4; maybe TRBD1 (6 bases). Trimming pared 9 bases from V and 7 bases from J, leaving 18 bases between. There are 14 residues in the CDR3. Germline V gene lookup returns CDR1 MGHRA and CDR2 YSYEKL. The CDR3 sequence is CASSIGGKGEKLFF. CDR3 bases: TGCGCCAGTTCGATTGGGGGCAAGGGTGAAAAACTGTTTTTT.

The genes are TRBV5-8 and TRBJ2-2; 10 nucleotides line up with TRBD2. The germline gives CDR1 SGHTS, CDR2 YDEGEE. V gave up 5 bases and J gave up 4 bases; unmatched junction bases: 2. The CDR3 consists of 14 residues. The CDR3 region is CASRVAGGTGELFF. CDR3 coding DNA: TGTGCCAGCAGGGTAGCGGGGGGCACCGGGGAGCTGTTTTTT. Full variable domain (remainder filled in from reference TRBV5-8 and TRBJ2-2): EAGVTQSPTHLIKTRGQQATLRCSPISGHTSVYWYQQALGLGLQFLLWYDEGEERNRGNFPPRFSGRQFPNYSSELNVNALELEDSALYLCASRVAGGTGELFFGEGSRLTVL.

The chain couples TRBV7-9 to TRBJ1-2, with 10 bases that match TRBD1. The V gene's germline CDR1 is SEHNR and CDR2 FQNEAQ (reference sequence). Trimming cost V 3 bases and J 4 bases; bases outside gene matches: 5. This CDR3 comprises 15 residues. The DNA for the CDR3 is TGTGCCAGCAGCTTCGGACAGGGGGTCCCCTATGGCTACACCTTC. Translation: CASSFGQGVPYGYTF.

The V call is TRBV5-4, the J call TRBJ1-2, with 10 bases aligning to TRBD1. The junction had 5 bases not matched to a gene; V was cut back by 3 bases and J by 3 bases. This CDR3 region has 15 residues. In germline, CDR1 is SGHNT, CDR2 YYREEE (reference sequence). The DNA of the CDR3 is TGTGCCAGCAGCTCGACAGGGGGCGTCGACTATGGCTACACCTTC. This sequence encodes CASSSTGGVDYGYTF.